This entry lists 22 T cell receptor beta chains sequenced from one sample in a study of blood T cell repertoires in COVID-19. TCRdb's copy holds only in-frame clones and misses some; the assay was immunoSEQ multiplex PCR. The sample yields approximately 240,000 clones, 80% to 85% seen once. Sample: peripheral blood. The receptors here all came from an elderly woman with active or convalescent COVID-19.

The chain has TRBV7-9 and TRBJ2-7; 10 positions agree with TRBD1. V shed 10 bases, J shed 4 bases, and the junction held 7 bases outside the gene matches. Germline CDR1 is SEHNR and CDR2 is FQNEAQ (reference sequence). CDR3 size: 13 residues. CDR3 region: CAIPRDRGYEQYF. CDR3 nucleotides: TGTGCCATCCCCCGGGACAGGGGTTACGAGCAGTACTTC.

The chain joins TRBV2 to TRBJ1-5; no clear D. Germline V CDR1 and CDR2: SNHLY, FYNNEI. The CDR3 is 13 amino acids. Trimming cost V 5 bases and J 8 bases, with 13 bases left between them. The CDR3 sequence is CASSYTVVEPQHF. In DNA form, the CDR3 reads TGTGCCAGCAGTTATACAGTGGTGGAGCCCCAGCATTTT.

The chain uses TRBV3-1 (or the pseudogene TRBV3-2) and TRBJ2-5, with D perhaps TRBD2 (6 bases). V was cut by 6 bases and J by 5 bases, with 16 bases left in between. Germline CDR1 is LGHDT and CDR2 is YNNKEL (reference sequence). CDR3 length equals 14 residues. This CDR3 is CASRPLASMETQYF. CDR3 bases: TGTGCCAGCAGACCCCTAGCGTCGATGGAGACCCAGTACTTC.

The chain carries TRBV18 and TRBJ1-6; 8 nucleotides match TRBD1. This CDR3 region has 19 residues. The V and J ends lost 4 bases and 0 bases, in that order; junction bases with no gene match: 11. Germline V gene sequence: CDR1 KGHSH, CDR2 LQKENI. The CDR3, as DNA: TGTGCCAGCTCACAAGTCCGGGACAGGCTGAGCTCCTATAATTCACCCCTCCACTTT. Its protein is CASSQVRDRLSSYNSPLHF.

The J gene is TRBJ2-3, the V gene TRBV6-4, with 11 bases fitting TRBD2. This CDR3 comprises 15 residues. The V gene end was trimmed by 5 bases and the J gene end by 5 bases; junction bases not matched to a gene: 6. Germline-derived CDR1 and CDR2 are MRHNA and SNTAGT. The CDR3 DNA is TGTGCCAGCAGTACCCTAGCGGGGGGTTTAGATACGCAGTATTTT. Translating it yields CASSTLAGGLDTQYF.

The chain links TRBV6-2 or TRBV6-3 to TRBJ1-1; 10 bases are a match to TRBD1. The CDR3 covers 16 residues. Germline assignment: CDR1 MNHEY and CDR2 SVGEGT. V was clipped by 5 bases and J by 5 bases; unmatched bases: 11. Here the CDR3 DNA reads TGTGCCAGCAGTACCCATCAACGGACAGGGGGGACTGAAGCTTTCTTT. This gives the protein CASSTHQRTGGTEAFF.

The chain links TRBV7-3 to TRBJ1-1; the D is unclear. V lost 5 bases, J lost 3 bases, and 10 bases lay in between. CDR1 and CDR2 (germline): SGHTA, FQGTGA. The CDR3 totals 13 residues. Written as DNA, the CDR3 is TGTGCCAGCAGCCAAAGAGGATACACTGAAGCTTTCTTT. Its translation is CASSQRGYTEAFF.

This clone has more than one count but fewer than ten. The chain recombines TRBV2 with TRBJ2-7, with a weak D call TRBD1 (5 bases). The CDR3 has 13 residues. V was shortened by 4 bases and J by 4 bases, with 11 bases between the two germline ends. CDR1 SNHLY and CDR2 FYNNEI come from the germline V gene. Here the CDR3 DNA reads TGTGCCAGCAGTGGGGGCATCCGATACGAGCAGTACTTC. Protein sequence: CASSGGIRYEQYF.

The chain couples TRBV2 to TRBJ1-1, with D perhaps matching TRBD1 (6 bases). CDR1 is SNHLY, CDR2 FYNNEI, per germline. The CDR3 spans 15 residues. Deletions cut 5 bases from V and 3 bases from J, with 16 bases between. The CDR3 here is CASSPPDSWDTEAFF. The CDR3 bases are TGTGCCAGCAGTCCCCCGGACAGTTGGGACACTGAAGCTTTCTTT.

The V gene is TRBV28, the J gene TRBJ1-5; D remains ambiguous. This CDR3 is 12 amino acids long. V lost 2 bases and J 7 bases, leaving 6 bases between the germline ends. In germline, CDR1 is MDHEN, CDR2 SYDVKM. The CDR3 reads CASSLPGQPQHF. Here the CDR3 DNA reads TGTGCCAGCAGTTTACCCGGGCAGCCCCAGCATTTT.

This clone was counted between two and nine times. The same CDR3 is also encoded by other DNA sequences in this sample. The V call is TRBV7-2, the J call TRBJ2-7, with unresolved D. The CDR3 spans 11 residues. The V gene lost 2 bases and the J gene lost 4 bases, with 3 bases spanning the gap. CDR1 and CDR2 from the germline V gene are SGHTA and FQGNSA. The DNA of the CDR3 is TGTGCCAGCAGCTTATCTTACGAGCAGTACTTC. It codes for CASSLSYEQYF.

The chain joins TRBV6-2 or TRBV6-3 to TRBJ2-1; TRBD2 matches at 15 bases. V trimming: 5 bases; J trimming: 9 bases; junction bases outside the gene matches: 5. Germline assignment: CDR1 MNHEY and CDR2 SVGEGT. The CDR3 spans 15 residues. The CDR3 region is CASSRTSGRAGEQFF. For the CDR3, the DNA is TGTGCCAGCAGTCGGACTAGCGGGAGGGCCGGTGAGCAGTTCTTC.

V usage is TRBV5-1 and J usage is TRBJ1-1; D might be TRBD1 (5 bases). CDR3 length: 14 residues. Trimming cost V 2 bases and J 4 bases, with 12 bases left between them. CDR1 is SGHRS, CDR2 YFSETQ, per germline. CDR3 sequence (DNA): TGCGCCAGCAGCTTAATGGGGCTCGGCACTGAAGCTTTCTTT. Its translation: CASSLMGLGTEAFF.

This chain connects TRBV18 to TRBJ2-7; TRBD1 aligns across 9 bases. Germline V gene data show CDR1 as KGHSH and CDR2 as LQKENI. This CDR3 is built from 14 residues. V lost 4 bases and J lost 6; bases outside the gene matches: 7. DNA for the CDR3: TGTGCCAGCTCACGCCGGGACAGGGTGATCGAGCAGTACTTC. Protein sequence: CASSRRDRVIEQYF.

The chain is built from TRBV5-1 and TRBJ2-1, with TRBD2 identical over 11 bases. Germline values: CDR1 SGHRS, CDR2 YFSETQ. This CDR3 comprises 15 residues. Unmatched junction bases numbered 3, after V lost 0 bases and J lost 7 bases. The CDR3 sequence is CASSLGLAGLNEQFF. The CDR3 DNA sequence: TGCGCCAGCAGCTTGGGACTAGCGGGACTAAATGAGCAGTTCTTC.

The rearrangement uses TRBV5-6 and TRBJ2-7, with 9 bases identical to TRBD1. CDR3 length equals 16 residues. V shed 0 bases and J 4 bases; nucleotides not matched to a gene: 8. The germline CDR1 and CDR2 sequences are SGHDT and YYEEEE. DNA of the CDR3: TGTGCCAGCAGCTTGGGACAGGGGGTAGTAAGGTACGAGCAGTACTTC. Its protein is CASSLGQGVVRYEQYF.

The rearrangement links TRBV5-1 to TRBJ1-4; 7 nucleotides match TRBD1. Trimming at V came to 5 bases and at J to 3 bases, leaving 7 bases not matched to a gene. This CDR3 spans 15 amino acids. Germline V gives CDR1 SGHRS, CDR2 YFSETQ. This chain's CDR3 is CASRDPGTANEKLFF. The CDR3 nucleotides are TGCGCCAGCAGAGACCCCGGGACAGCTAATGAAAAACTGTTTTTT.

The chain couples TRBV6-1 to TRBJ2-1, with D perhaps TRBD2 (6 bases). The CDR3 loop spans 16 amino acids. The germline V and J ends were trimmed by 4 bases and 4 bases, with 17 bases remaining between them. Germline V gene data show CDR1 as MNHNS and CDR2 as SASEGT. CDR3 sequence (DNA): TGTGCCAGCAGTGTATCCCTGGGGAGGCCTTACAATGAGCAGTTCTTC. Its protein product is CASSVSLGRPYNEQFF.

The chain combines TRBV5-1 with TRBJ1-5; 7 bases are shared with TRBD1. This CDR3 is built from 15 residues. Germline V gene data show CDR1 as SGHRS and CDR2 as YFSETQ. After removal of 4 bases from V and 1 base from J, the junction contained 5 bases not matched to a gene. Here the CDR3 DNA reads TGCGCCAGCAGCAGGGGGCCGTCCAGCAATCAGCCCCAGCATTTT. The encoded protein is CASSRGPSSNQPQHF.

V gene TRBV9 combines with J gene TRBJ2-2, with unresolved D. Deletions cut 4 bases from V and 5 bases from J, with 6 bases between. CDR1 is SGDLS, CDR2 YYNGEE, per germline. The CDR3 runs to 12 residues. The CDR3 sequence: CASSRVTGELFF. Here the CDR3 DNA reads TGTGCCAGCAGCCGAGTTACCGGGGAGCTGTTTTTT.

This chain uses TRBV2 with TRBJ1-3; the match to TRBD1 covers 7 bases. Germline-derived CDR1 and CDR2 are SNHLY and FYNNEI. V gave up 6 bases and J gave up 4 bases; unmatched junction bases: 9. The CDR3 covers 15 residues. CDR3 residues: CASRTNRGGGNTIYF. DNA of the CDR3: TGTGCCAGCAGAACTAACAGGGGAGGCGGAAACACCATATATTTT.

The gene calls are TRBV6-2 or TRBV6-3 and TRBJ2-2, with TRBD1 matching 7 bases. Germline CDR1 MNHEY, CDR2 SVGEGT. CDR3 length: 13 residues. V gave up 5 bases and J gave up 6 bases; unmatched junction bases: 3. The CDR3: CASSRGTAGELFF. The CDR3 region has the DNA TGTGCCAGCAGTAGGGGGACAGCCGGGGAGCTGTTTTTT.